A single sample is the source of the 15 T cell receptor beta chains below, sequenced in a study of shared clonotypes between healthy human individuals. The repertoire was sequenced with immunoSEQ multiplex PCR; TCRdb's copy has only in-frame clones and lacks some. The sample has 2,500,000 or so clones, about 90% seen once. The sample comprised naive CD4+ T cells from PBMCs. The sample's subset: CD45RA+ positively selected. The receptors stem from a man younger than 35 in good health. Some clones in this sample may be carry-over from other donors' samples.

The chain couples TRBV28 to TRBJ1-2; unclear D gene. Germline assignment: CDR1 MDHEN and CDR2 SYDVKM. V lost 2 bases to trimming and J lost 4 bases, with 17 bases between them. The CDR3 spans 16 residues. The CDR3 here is CASSLASGKGRYGYTF. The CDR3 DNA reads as TGTGCCAGCAGTTTAGCGTCGGGCAAAGGCCGCTATGGCTACACCTTC.

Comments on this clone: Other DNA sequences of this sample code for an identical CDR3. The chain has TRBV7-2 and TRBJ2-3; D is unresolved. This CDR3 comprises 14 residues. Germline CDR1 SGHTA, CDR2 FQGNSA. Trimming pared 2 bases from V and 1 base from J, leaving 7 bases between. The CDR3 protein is CASSLSQGTDTQYF. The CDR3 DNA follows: TGTGCCAGCAGCTTATCTCAGGGCACAGATACGCAGTATTTT.

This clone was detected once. The CDR3 sequence is CASTPARGASSTDTQYF. The CDR3 region has the DNA TGTGCCAGCACCCCCGCCCGCGGGGCCTCTAGCACAGATACGCAGTATTTT. V gene TRBV27 combines with J gene TRBJ2-3, with D tentatively TRBD2 (6 bases). The CDR3 runs to 17 residues. Trimming pared 7 bases from V and 0 bases from J, leaving 20 bases between. The germline CDR1 and CDR2 sequences are MNHEY and SMNVEV (reference sequence).

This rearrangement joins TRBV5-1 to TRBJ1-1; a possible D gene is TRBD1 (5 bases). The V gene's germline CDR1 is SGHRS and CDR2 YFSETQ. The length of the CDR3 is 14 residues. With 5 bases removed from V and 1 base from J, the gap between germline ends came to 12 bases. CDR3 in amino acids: CASSTMGGNTEAFF. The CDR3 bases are TGCGCCAGCAGTACGATGGGGGGGAACACTGAAGCTTTCTTT.

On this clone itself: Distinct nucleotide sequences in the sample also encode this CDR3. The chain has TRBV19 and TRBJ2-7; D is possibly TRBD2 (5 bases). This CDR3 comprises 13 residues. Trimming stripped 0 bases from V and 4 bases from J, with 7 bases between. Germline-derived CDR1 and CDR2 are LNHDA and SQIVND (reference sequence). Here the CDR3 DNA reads TGTGCCAGTAGTATAGAGGGCGGGTACGAGCAGTACTTC. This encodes CASSIEGGYEQYF.

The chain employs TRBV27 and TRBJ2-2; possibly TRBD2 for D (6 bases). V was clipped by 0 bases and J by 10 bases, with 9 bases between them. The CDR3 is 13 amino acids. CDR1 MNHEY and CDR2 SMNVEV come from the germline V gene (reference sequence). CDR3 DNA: TGTGCCAGCAGTTTATCTCGGGGGATGGAGCTGTTTTTT. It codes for CASSLSRGMELFF.

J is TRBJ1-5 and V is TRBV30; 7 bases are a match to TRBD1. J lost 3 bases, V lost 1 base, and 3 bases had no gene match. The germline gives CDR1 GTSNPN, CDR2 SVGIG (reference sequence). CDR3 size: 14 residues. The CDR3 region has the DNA TGTGCCTGGAGTGAGGGGACAGTCAATCAGCCCCAGCATTTT. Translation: CAWSEGTVNQPQHF.

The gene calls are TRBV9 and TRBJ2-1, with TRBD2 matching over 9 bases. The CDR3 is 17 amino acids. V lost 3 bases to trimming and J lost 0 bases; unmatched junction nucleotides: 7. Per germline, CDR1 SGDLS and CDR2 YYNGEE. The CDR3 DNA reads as TGTGCCAGCAGCGCTCAAATGCGGGAGGGCTCCTACAATGAGCAGTTCTTC. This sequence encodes CASSAQMREGSYNEQFF.

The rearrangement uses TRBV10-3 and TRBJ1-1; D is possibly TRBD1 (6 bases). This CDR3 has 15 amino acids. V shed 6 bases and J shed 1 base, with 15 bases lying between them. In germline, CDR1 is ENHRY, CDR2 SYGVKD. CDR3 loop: CAIRGTGLRNTEAFF. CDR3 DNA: TGTGCCATCAGAGGAACAGGGTTACGGAACACTGAAGCTTTCTTT.

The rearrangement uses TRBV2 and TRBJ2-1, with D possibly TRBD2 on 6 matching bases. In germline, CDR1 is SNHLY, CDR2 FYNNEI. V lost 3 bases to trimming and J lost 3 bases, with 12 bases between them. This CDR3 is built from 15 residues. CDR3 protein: CASSEAGSLYNEQFF. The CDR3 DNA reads TGTGCCAGCAGTGAGGCGGGGTCCCTCTACAATGAGCAGTTCTTC.

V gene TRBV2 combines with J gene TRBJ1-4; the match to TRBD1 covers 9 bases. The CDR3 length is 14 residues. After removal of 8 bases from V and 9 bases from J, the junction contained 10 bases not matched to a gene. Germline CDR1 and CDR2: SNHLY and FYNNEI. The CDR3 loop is CASRDPTGGKKLFF. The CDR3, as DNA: TGTGCCAGCCGAGATCCGACAGGGGGTAAAAAACTGTTTTTT.

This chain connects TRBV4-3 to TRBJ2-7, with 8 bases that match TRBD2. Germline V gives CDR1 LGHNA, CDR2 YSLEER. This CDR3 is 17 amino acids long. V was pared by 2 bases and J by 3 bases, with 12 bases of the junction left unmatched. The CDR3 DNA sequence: TGCGCCAGCAGCCAATTCCAACCAGCGGGAGAATACTACGAGCAGTACTTC. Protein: CASSQFQPAGEYYEQYF.

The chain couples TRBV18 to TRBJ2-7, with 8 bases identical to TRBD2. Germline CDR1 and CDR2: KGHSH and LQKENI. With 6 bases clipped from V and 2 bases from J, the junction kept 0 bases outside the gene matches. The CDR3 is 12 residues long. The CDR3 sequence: CASSGLAYEQYF. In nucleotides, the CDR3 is TGTGCCAGCTCGGGACTAGCCTACGAGCAGTACTTC.

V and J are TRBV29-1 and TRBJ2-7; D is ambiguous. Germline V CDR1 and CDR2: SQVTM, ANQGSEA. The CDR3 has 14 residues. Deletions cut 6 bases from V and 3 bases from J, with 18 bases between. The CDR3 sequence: CSVALNGNYYEQYF. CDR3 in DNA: TGCAGCGTCGCCCTCAATGGGAACTACTACGAGCAGTACTTC.

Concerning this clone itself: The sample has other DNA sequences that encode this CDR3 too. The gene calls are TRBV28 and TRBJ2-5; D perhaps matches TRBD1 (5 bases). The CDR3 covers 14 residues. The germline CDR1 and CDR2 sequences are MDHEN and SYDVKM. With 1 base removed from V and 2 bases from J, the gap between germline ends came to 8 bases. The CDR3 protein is CASSLSRGQETQYF. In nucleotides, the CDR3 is TGTGCCAGCAGTTTATCTAGGGGTCAAGAGACCCAGTACTTC.